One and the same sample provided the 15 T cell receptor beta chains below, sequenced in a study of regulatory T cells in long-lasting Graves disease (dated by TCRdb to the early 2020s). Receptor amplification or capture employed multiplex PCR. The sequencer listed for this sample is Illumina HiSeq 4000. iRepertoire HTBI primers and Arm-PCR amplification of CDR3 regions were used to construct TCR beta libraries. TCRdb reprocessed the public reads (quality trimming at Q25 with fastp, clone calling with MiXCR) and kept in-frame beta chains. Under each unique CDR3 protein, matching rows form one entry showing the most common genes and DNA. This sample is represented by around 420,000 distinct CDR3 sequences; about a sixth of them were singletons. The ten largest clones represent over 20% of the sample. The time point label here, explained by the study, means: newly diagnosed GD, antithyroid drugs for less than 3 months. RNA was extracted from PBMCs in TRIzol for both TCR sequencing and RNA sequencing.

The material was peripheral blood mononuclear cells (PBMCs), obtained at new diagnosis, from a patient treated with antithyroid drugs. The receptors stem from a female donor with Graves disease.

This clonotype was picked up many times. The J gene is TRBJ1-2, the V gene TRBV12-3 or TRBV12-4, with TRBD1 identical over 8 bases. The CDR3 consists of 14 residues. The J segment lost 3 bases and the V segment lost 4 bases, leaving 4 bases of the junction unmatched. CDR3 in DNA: TGTGCCAGCAGTTCGATGACAGGGGACTATGGCTACACCTTC. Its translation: CASSSMTGDYGYTF.

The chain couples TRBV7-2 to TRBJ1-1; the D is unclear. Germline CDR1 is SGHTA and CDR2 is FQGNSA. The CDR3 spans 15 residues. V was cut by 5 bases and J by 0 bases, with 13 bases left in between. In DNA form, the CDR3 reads TGTGCCAGCAGCATATACGACGGGATGAACACTGAAGCTTTCTTT. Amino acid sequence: CASSIYDGMNTEAFF.

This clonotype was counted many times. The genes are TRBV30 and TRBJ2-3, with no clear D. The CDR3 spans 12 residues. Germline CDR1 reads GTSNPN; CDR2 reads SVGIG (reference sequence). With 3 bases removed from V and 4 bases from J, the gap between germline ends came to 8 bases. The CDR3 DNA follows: TGTGCCTGGAGCGTACGTGCAGATACGCAGTATTTT. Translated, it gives CAWSVRADTQYF.

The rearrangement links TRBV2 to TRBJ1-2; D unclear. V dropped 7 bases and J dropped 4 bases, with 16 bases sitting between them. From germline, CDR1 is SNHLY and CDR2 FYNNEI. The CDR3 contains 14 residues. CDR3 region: CASIDGWGSYGYTF. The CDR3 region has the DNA TGTGCCAGCATAGATGGGTGGGGATCCTATGGCTACACCTTC.

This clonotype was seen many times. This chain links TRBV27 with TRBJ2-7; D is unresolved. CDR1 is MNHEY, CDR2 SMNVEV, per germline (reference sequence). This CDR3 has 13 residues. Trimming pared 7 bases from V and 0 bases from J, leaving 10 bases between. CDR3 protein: CASNSMSSYEQYF. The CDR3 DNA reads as TGTGCCAGCAACTCCATGAGCTCCTACGAGCAGTACTTC.

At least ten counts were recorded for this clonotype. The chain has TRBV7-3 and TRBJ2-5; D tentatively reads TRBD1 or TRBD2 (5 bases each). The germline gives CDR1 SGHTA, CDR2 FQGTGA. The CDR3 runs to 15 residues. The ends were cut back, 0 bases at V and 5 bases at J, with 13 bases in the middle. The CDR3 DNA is TGTGCCAGCAGCTTAACGAGGGACCCGGAGGAGACCCAGTACTTC. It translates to CASSLTRDPEETQYF. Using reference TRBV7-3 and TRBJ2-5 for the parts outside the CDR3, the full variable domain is GAGVSQTPSNKVTEKGKYVELRCDPISGHTALYWYRQSLGQGPEFLIYFQGTGAADDSGLPNDRFFAVRPEGSVSTLKIQRTERGDSAVYLCASSLTRDPEETQYFGPGTRLLVL.

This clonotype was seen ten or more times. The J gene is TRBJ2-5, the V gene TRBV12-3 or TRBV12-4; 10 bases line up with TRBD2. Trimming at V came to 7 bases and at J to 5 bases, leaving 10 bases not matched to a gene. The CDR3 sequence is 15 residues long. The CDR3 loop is CASIPLAGAGETQYF. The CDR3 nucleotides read TGTGCCAGCATTCCTCTAGCGGGGGCGGGGGAGACCCAGTACTTC.

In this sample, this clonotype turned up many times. In nucleotides, the CDR3 is TGCAGTGCTAGAGTGGTCTATAATTCACCCCTCCACTTT. It is translated as CSARVVYNSPLHF. This chain uses TRBV20-1 with TRBJ1-6; D is unclear. The CDR3 contains 13 residues. The germline gives CDR1 DFQATT, CDR2 SNEGSKA (reference sequence). The V and J ends lost 1 base and 3 bases respectively, with 4 bases between them.

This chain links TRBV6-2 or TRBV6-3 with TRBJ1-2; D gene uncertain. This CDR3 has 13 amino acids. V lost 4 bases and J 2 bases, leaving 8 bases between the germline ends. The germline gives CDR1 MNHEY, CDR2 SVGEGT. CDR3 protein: CASSFRPNYGYTF. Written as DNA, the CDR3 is TGTGCCAGCAGTTTCCGACCGAACTATGGCTACACCTTC.

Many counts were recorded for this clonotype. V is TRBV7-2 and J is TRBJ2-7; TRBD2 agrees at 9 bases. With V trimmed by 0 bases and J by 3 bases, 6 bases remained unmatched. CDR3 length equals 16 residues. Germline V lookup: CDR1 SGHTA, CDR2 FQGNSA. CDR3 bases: TGTGCCAGCAGCTTAGCCCTGCGGGAGGGCCGCTACGAGCAGTACTTC. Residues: CASSLALREGRYEQYF.

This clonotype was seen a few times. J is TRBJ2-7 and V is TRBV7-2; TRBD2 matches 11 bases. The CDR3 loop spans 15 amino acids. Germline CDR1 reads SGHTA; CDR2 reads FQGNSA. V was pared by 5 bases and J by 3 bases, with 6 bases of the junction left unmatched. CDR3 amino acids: CASSLTSGGVYEQYF. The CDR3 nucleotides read TGTGCCAGCAGCCTAACTAGCGGGGGCGTCTACGAGCAGTACTTC.

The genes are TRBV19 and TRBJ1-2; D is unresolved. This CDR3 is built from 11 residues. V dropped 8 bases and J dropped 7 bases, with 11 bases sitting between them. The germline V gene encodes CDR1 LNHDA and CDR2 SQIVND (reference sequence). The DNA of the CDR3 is TGTGCCAGTTGGGGAGGAGGTGGCTACACCTTC. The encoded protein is CASWGGGGYTF.

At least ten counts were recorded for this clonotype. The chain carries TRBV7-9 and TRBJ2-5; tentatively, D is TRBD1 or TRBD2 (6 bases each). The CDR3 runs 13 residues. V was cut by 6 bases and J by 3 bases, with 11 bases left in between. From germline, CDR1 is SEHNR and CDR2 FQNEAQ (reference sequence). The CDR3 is CASRIGGKETQYF. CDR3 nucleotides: TGTGCCAGCAGGATAGGGGGGAAAGAGACCCAGTACTTC.

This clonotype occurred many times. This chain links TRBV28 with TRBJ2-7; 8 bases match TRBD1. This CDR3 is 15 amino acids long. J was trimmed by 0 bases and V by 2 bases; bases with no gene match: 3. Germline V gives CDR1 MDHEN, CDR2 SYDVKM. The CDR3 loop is CASSLTGQGSYEQYF. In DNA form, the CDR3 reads TGTGCCAGCAGTTTAACTGGACAGGGCTCCTACGAGCAGTACTTC.

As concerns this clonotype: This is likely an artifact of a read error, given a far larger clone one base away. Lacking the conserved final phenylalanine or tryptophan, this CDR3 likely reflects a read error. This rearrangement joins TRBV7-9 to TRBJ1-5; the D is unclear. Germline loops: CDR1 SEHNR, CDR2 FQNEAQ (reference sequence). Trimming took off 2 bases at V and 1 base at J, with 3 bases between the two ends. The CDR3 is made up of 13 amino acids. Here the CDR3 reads CASSLRSNQPQHS. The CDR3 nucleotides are TGTGCCAGCAGCTTAAGAAGCAATCAGCCCCAGCATTCT.